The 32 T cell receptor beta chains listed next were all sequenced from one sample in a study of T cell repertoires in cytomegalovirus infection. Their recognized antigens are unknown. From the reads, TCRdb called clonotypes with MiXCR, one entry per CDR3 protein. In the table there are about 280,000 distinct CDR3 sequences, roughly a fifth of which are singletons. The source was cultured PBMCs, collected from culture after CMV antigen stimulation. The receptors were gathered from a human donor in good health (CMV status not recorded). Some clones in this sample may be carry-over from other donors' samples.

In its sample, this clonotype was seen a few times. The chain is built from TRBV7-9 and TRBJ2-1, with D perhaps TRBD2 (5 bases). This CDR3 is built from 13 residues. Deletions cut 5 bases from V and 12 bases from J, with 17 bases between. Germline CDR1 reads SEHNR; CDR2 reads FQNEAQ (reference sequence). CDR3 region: CASSLMDGDSQFF. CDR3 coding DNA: TGTGCCAGCAGCCTGATGGACGGGGATTCGCAGTTCTTC.

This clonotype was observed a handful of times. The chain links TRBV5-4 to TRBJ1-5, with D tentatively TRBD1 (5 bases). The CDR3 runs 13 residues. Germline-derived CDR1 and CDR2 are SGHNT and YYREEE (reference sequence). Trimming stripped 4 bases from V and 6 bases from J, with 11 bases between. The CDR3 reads CASSRDDGQPQHF. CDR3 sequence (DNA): TGTGCCAGCAGCAGGGACGATGGTCAGCCCCAGCATTTT.

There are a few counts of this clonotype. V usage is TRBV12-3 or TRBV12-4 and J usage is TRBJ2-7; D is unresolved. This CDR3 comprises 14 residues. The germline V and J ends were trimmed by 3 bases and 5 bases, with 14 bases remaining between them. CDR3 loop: CASSFGQVLNEQYF. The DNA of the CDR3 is TGTGCCAGCAGTTTCGGGCAGGTGTTAAACGAGCAGTACTTC.

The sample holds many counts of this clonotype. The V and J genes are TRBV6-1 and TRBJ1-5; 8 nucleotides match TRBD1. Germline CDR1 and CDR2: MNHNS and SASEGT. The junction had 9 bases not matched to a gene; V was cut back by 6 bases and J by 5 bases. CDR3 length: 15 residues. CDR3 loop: CASRPTGGGDQPQHF. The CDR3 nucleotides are TGTGCCAGCAGGCCCACAGGGGGAGGAGATCAGCCCCAGCATTTT.

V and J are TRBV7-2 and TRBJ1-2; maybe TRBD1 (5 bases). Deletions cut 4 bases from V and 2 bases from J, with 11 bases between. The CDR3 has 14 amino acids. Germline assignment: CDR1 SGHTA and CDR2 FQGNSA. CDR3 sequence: CASSSLGVNYGYTF. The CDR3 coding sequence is TGTGCCAGCAGCTCATTGGGGGTAAACTATGGCTACACCTTC.

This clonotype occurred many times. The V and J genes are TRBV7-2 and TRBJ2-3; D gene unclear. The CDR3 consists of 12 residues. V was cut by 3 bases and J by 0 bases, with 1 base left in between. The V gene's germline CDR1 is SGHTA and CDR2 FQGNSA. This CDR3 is CASSFSTDTQYF. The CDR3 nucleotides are TGTGCCAGCAGCTTTAGCACAGATACGCAGTATTTT.

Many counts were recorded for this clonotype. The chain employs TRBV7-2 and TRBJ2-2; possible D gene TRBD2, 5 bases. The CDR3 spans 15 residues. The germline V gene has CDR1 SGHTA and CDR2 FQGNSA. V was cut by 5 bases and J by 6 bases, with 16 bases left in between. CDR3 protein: CASSPMVRVPGELFF. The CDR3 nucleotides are TGTGCCAGCAGCCCCATGGTGCGGGTCCCCGGGGAGCTGTTTTTT.

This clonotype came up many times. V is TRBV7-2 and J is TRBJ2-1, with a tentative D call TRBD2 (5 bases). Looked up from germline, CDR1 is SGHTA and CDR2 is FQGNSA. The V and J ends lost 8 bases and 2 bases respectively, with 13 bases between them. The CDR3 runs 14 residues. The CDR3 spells CASASGTTYNEQFF. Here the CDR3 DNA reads TGTGCCAGCGCGTCGGGAACCACCTACAATGAGCAGTTCTTC.

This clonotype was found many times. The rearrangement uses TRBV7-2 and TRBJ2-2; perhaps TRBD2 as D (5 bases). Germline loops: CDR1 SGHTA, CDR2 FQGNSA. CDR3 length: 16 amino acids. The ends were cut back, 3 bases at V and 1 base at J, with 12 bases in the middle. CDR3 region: CASSFRGGENTGELFF. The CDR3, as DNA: TGTGCCAGCAGCTTTCGGGGTGGCGAGAACACCGGGGAGCTGTTTTTT.

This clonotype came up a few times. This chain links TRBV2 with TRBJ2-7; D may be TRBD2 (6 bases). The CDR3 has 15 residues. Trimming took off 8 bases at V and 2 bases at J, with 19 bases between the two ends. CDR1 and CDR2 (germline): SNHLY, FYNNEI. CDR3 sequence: CASGVSGTQPYEQYF. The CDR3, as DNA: TGTGCCAGCGGTGTTTCCGGGACTCAACCCTACGAGCAGTACTTC. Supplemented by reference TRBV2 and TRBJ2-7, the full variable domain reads EPEVTQTPSHQVTQMGQEVILRCVPISNHLYFYWYRQILGQKVEFLVSFYNNEISEKSEIFDDQFSVERPDGSNFTLKIRSTKLEDSAMYFCASGVSGTQPYEQYFGPGTRLTVT.

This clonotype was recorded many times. The CDR3 loop is CASSYSIVGGIDNEQFF. The CDR3 DNA sequence: TGTGCCAGCAGTTACTCGATAGTCGGCGGGATTGACAATGAGCAGTTCTTC. The rearrangement joins TRBV6-6 to TRBJ2-1, with D perhaps matching TRBD2 (6 bases). V was pared by 0 bases and J by 5 bases, with 17 bases between. Germline-derived CDR1 and CDR2 are MNHNY and SVGAGI (reference sequence). The CDR3 totals 17 residues.

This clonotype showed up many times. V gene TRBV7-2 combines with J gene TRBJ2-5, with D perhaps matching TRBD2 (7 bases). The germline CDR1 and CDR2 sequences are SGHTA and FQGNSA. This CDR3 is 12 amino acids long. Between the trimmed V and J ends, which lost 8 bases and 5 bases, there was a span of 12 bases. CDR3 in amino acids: CASGGRGETQYF. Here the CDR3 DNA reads TGTGCCAGCGGTGGGAGGGGGGAGACCCAGTACTTC.

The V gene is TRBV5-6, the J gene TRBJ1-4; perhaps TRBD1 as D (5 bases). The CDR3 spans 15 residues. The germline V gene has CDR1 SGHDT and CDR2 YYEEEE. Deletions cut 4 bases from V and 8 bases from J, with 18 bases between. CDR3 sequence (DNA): TGTGCCAGCAGCCGGGCGCAGGGAAGGAGCGAAAAACTGTTTTTT. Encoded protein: CASSRAQGRSEKLFF.

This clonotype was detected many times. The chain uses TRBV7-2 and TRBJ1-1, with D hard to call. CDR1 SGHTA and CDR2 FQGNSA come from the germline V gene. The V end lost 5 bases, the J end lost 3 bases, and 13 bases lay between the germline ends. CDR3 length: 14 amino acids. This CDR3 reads CASSPRPGYTEAFF. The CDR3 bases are TGTGCCAGCAGCCCGCGGCCGGGGTACACTGAAGCTTTCTTT.

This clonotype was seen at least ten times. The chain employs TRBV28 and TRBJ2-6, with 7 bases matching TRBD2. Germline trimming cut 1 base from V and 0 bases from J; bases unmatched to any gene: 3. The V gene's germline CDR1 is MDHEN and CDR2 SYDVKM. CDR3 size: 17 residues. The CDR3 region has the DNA TGTGCCAGCAGTTTATCGACTAGCTTCTCTGGGGCCAACGTCCTGACTTTC. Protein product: CASSLSTSFSGANVLTF.

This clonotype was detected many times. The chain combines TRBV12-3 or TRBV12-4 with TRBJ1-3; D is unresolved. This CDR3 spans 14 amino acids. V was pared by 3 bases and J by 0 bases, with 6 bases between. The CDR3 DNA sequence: TGTGCCAGCAGTTTTCGAAACTCTGGAAACACCATATATTTT. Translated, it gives CASSFRNSGNTIYF.

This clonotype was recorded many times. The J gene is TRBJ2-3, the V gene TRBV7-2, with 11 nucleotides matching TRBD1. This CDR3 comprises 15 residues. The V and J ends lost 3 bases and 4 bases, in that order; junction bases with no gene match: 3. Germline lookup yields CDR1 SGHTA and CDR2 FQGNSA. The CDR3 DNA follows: TGTGCCAGCAGCTTCTGGACAGGGGGCGCAGATACGCAGTATTTT. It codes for CASSFWTGGADTQYF.

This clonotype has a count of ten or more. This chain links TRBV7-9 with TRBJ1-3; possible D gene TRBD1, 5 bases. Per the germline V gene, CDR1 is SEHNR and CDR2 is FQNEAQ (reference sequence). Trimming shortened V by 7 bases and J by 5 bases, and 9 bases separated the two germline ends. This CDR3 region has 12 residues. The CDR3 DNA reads TGTGCCAGCACCGGGGGACGAAACACCATATATTTT. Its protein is CASTGGRNTIYF.

CDR3 bases: TGTGCCAGCGTGGCGGGAGACGAGCAGTACGTC. Translated: CASVAGDEQYV. The J gene is TRBJ2-7, the V gene TRBV6-2 or TRBV6-3; TRBD2 aligns across 7 bases. There are 11 residues in the CDR3. Per germline, CDR1 MNHEY and CDR2 SVGEGT. The V segment lost 8 bases and the J segment 5 bases; nucleotides outside the gene matches: 3.

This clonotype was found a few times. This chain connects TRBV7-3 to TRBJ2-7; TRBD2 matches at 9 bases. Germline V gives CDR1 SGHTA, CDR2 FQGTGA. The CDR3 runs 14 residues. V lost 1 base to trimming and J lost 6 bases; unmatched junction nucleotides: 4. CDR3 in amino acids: CASSLIAGVAEQYF. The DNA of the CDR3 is TGTGCCAGCAGCTTAATAGCGGGAGTTGCCGAGCAGTACTTC.

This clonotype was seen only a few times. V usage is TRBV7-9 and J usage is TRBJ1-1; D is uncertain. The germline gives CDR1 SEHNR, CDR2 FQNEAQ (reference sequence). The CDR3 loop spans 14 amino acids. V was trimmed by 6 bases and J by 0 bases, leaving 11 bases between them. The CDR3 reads CASRVLGLNTEAFF. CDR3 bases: TGTGCCAGCAGGGTGCTAGGGCTGAACACTGAAGCTTTCTTT.

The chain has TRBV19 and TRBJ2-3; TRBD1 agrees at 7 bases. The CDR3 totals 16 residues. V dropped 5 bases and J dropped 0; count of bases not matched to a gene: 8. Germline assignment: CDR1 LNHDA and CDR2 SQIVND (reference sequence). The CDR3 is CASSVGPRGSTDTQYF. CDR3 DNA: TGTGCCAGTAGTGTTGGGCCCAGGGGGAGCACAGATACGCAGTATTTT. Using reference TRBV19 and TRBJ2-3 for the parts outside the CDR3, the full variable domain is DGGITQSPKYLFRKEGQNVTLSCEQNLNHDAMYWYRQDPGQGLRLIYYSQIVNDFQKGDIAEGYSVSREKKESFPLTVTSAQKNPTAFYLCASSVGPRGSTDTQYFGPGTRLTVL.

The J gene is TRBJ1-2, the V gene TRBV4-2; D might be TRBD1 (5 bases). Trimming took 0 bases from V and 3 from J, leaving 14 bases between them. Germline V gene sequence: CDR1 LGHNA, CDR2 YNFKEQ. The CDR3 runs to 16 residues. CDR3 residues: CASSQEQGTRDYGYTF. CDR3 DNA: TGTGCCAGCAGCCAAGAGCAGGGAACTCGGGACTATGGCTACACCTTC.

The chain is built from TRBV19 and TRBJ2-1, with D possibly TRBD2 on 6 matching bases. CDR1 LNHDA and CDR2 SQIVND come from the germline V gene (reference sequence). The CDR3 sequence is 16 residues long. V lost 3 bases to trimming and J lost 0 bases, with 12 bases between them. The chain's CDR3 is CASSISSGLSYNEQFF. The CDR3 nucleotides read TGTGCCAGTAGTATCAGTAGCGGTCTCTCCTACAATGAGCAGTTCTTC.

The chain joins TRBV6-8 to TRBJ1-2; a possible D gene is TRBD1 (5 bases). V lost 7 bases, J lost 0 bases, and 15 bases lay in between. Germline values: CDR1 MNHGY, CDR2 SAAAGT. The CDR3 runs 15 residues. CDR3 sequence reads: CASIETVLSNYGYTF. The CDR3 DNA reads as TGTGCCAGCATTGAGACAGTTCTTTCTAACTATGGCTACACCTTC.

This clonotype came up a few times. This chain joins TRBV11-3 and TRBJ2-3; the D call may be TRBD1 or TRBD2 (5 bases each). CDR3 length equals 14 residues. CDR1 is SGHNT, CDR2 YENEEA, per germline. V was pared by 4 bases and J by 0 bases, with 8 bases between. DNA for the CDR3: TGTGCCAGCAGCTGGGACCCTAGCACAGATACGCAGTATTTT. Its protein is CASSWDPSTDTQYF.

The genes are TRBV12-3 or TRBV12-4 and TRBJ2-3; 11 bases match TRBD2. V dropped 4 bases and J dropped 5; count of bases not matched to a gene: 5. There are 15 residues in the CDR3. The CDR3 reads CASSYLAGGGDTQYF. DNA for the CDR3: TGTGCCAGCAGTTACCTAGCGGGAGGAGGAGATACGCAGTATTTT.

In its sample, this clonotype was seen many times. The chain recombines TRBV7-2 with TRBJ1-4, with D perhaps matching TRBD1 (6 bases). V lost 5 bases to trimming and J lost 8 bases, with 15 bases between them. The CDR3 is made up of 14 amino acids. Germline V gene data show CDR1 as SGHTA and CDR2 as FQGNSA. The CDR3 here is CASSPGGRREKLFF. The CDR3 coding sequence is TGTGCCAGCAGCCCTGGGGGCAGAAGGGAAAAACTGTTTTTT.

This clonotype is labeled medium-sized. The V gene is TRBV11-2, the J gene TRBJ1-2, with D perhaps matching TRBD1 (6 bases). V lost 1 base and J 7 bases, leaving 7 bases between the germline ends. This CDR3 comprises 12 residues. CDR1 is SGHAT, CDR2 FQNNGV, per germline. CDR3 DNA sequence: TGTGCCAGCAGCTTAGCGGGGGCTGGCTACACCTTC. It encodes CASSLAGAGYTF.

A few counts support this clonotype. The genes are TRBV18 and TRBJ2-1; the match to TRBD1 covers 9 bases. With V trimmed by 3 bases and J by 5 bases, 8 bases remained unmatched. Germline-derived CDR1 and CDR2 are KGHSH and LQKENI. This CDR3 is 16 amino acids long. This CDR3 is CASSPRTGDLNNEQFF. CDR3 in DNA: TGTGCCAGCTCACCCAGGACAGGGGACCTTAACAATGAGCAGTTCTTC.

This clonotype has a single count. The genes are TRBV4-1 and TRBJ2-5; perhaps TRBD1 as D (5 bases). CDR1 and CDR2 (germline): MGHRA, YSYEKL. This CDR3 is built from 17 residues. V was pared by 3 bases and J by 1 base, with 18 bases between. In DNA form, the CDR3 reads TGCGCCAGCAGCCAGTCTGTGCAGGGATATCTCCAAGAGACCCAGTACTTC. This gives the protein CASSQSVQGYLQETQYF.

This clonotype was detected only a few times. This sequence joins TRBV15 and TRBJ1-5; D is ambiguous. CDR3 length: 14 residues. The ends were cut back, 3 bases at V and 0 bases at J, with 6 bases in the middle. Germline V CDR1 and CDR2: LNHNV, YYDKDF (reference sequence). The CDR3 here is CATSRDLSNQPQHF. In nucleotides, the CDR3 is TGTGCCACCAGCAGGGATCTTAGCAATCAGCCCCAGCATTTT.